The subject of this entry is one T cell receptor (beta chain). Its antigen remains unidentified. This sample is part of a study of CD4+ T cells in melanoma. Whole-study findings and limits: In melanoma, neoantigen-specific CD4+ T cells reportedly differed in differentiation state. A reported correlation linked neoantigen-specific CD4+ T cells to CD8+, macrophage and B cell function.

This CDR3 is built from 17 residues. V was pared by 0 bases and J by 0 bases, with 9 bases between. Per germline, CDR1 MGHRA and CDR2 YSYEKL. Profiling relied on immunoSEQ multiplex PCR, and the TCRdb table lists in-frame clones only, not all of them. This table has approximately 10,000 clones, roughly two thirds appearing once. Sequenced input: cells from a culture (not recorded whether cultured in vitro). The receptor was derived from a human donor with melanoma. The chain uses TRBV4-1 and TRBJ2-6; D is perhaps TRBD2 (5 bases). Written as DNA, the CDR3 is TGCGCCAGCAGCCAAGATTGGGGAGTCTCTGGGGCCAACGTCCTGACTTTC. Residues: CASSQDWGVSGANVLTF.